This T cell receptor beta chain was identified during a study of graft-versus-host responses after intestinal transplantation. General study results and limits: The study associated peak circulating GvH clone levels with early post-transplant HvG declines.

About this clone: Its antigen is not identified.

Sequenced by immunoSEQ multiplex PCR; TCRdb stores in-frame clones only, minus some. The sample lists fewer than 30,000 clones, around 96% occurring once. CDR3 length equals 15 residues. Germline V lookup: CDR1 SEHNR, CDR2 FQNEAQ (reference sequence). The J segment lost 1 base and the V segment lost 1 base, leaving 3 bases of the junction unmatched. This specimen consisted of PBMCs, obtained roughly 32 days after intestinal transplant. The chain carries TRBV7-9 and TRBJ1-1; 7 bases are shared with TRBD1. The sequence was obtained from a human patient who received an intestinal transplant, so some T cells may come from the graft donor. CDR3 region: CASSLGPGGNTEAFF. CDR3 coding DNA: TGTGCCAGCAGCTTAGGGCCAGGGGGGAACACTGAAGCTTTCTTT. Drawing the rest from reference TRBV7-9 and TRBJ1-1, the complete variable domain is DTGVSQNPRHKITKRGQNVTFRCDPISEHNRLYWYRQTLGQGPEFLTYFQNEAQLEKSRLLSDRFSAERPKGSFSTLEIQRTEQGDSAMYLCASSLGPGGNTEAFFGQGTRLTVV.